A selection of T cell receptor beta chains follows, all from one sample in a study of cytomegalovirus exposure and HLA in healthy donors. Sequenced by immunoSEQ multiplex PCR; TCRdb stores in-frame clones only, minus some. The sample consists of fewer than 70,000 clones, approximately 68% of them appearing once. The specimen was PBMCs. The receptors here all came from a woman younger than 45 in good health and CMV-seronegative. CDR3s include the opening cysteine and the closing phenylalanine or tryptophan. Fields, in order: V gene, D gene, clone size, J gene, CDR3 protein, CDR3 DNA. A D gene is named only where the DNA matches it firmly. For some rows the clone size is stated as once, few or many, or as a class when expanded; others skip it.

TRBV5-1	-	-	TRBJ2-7	CASSSSASYEQYF	TGCGCCAGCAGCAGCTCCGCATCCTACGAGCAGTACTTC
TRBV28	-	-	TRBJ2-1	CASSLYGLSSDEQFF	TGTGCCAGCAGTTTATATGGACTCTCTAGCGATGAGCAGTTCTTC
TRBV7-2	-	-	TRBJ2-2	CASSLARVIGGELFF	TGTGCCAGCAGCTTAGCGCGGGTTATTGGCGGGGAGCTGTTTTTT
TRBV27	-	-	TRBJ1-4	CASSSNPRTAEKLFF	TGTGCCAGCAGTTCGAACCCCAGGACAGCTGAAAAACTGTTTTTT
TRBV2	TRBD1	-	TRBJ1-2	CASRPLGDRANGYTF	TGTGCCAGCAGACCCTTGGGGGACAGGGCAAACGGCTACACCTTC
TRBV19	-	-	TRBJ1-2	CASRSDGYTF	TGTGCCAGTAGGTCCGATGGCTACACCTTC
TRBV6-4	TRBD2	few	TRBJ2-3	CASSEETSGTDTQYF	TGTGCCAGCAGTGAAGAGACTAGCGGCACAGATACGCAGTATTTT
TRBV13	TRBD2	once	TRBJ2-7	CASSPEGSIAGGLSYEQYF	TGTGCCAGCAGCCCAGAGGGGTCTATAGCGGGGGGTCTTTCCTACGAGCAGTACTTC
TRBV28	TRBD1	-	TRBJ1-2	CASSSYRQGGYGYTF	TGTGCCAGCAGTTCGTATCGACAGGGCGGCTATGGCTACACCTTC
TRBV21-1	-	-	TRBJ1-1	CASSARDSQPPGTEAFF	TGTGCCAGCAGCGCCCGGGACTCTCAGCCCCCTGGCACTGAAGCTTTCTTT
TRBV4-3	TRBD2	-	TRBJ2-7	CASSQDPSGASYEQYF	TGCGCCAGCAGCCAAGATCCTAGCGGGGCCTCCTACGAGCAGTACTTC
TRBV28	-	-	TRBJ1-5	CASSFEYRSNQPQHF	TGTGCCAGCAGCTTTGAATACAGGTCCAATCAGCCCCAGCATTTT